The T cell receptor (beta chain) under discussion was sequenced for a study of blood T cell repertoires in COVID-19. At the level of the study: Specimens from acute and convalescent COVID-19 originated in the United States, Italy and Spain. Nucleic acid was either cDNA or gDNA, and it came from T cells, B-cell-depleted T cells, or PBMCs.

Germline assignment: CDR1 SGHRS and CDR2 YFSETQ. The CDR3 spans 14 residues. Trimming took 5 bases from V and 7 from J, leaving 15 bases between them. This table comes from immunoSEQ multiplex PCR, and its TCRdb copy is limited to in-frame clones, with some not included. Here the sample spans approximately 230,000 clones, approximately 81% being singletons. The TCR sequence derives from a man aged 25-40 years with active or convalescent COVID-19. J is TRBJ2-2 and V is TRBV5-1; a weak D match, TRBD2 (6 bases). The sequenced sample was peripheral blood. CDR3 in amino acids: CASRGNSGGGELFF. The CDR3 coding sequence is TGCGCCAGCAGAGGGAACTCCGGGGGCGGGGAGCTGTTTTTT.